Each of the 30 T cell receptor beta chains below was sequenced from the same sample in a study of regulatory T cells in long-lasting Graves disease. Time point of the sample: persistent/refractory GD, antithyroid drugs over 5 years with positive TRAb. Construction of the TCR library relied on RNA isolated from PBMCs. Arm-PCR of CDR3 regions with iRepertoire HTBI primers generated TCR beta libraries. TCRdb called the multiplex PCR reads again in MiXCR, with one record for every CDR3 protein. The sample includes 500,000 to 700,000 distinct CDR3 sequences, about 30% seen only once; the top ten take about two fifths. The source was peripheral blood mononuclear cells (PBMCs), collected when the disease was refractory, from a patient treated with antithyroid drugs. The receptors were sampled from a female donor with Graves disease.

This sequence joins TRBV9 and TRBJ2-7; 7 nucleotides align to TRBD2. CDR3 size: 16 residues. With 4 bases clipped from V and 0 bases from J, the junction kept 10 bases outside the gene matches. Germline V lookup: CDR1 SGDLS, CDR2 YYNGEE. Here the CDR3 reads CASSPERTRDSYEQYF. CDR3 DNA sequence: TGTGCCAGCAGCCCCGAAAGGACTAGGGACTCCTACGAGCAGTACTTC.

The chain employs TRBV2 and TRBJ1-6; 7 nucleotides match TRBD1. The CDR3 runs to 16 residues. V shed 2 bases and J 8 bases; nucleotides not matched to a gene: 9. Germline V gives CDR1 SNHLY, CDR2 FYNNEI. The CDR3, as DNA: TGTGCCAGCAGTGAATCAGTCCGGCAGGGGGATTCACCCCTCCACTTT. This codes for CASSESVRQGDSPLHF.

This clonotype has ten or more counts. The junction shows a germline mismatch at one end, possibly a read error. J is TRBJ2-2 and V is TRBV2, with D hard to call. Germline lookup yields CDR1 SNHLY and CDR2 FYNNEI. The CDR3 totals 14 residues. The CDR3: CASREGVASGELFF. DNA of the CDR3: TGTGCCAGCAGAGAAGGAGTTGCGTCCGGGGAGCTGTTTTTT.

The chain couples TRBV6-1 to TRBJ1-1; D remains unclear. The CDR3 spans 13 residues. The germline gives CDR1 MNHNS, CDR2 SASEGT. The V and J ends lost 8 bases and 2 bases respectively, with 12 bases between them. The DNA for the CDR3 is TGTGCCAGCTTAAGGGAACCAAACACTGAAGCTTTCTTT. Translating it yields CASLREPNTEAFF.

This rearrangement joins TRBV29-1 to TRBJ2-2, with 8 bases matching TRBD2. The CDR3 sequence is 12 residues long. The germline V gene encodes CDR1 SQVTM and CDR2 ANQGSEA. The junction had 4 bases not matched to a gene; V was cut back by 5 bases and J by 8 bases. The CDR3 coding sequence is TGCAGCGTTAAAACTAGCGGAGGGGAGCTGTTTTTT. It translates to CSVKTSGGELFF.

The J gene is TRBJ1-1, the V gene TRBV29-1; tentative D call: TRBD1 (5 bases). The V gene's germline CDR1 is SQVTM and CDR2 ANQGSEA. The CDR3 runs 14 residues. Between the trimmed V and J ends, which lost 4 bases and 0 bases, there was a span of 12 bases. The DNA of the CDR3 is TGCAGCGTTGCCCCGACAGCTATGAACACTGAAGCTTTCTTT. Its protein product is CSVAPTAMNTEAFF.

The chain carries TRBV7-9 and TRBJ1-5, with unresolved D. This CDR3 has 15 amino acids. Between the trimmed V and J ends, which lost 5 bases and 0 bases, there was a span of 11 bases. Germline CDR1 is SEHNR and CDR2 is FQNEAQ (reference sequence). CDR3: CASSETGYSNQPQHF. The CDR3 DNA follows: TGTGCCAGCAGCGAGACCGGTTATAGCAATCAGCCCCAGCATTTT.

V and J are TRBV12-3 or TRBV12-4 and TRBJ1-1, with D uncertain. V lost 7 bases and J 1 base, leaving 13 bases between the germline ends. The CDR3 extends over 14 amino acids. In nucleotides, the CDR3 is TGTGCCAGCACGCCCCTAGGGAGGAACACTGAAGCTTTCTTT. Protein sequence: CASTPLGRNTEAFF.

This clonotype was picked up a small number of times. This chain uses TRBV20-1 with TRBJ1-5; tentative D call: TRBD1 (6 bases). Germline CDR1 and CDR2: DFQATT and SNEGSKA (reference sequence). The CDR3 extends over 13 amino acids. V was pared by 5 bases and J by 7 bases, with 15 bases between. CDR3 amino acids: CSALSGAAQPQHF. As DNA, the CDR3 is TGCAGTGCTCTTTCGGGGGCGGCGCAGCCCCAGCATTTT.

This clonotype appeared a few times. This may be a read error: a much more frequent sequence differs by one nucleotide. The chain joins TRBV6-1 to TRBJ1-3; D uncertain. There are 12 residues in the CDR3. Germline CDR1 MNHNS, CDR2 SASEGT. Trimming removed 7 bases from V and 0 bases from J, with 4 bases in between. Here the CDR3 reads CASTSSGNTIYF. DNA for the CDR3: TGTGCCAGCACTAGCTCTGGAAACACCATATATTTT.

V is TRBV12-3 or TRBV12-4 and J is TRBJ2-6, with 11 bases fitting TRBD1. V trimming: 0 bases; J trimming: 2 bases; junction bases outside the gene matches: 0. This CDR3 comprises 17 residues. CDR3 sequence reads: CASSLAGQGAGANVLTF. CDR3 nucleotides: TGTGCCAGCAGTTTAGCGGGACAGGGGGCTGGGGCCAACGTCCTGACTTTC.

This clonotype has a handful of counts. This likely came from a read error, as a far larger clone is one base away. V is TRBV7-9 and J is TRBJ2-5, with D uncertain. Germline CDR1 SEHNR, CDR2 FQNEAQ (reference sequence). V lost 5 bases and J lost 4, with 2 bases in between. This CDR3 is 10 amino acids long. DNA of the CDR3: TGTGCCAGCAGCCCAGAGACCCAGTACTTC. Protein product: CASSPETQYF.

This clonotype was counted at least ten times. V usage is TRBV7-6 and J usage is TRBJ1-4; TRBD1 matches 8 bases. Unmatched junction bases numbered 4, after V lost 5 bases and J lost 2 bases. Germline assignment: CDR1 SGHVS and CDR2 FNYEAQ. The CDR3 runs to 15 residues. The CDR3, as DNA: TGTGCCAGCAGCCCCCGACAGGGGACTAATGAAAAACTGTTTTTT. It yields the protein CASSPRQGTNEKLFF.

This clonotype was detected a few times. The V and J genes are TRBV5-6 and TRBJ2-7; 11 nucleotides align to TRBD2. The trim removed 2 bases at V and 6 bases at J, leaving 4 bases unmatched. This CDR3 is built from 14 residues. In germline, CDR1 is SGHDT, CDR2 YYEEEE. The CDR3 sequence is CASSLTSGSSEQYF. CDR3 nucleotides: TGTGCCAGCAGCTTAACTAGCGGGAGTAGCGAGCAGTACTTC.

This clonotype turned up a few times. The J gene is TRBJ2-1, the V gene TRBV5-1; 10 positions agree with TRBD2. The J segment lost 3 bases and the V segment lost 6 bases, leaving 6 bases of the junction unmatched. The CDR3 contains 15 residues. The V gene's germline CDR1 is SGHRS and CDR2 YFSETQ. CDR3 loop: CASTGGTSDYNEQFF. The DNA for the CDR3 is TGCGCCAGCACTGGAGGGACTAGCGACTACAATGAGCAGTTCTTC.

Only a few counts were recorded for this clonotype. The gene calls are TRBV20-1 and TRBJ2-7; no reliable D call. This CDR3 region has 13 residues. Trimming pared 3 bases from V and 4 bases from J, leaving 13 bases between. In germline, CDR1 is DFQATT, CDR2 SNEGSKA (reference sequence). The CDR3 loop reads CSARASNAYEQYF. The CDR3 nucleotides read TGCAGTGCTAGGGCCTCAAACGCTTACGAGCAGTACTTC.

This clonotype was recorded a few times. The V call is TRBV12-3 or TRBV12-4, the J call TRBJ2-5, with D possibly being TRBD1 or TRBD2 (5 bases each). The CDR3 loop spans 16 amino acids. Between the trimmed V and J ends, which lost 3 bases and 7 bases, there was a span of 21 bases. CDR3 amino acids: CASSLGFGAQRRTQYF. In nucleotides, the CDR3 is TGTGCCAGCAGTTTGGGTTTCGGGGCCCAAAGACGGACCCAGTACTTC.

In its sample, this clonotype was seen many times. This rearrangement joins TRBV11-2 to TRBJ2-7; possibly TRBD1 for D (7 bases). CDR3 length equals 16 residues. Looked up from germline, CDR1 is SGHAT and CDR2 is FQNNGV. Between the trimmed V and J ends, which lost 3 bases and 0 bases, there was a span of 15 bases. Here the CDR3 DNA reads TGTGCCAGCAGCTTCCCCAGGGGGAGGAGCTCCTACGAGCAGTACTTC. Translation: CASSFPRGRSSYEQYF.

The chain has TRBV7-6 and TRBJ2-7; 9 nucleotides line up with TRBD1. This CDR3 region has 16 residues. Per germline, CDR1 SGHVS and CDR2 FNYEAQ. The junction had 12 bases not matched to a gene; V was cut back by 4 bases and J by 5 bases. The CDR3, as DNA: TGTGCCAGCAGCTCACACCCGACAGACAGGGGGAACGAGCAGTACTTC. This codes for CASSSHPTDRGNEQYF. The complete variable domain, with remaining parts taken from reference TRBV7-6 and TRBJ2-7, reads GAGVSQSPRYKVTKRGQDVALRCDPISGHVSLYWYRQALGQGPEFLTYFNYEAQQDKSGLPNDRFSAERPEGSISTLTIQRTEQRDSAMYRCASSSHPTDRGNEQYFGPGTRLTVT.

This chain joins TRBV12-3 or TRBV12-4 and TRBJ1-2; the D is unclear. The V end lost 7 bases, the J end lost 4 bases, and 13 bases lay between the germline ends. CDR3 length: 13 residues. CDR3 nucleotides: TGTGCCAGCAAGAAAGGCGGGCTCTATGGCTACACCTTC. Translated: CASKKGGLYGYTF.

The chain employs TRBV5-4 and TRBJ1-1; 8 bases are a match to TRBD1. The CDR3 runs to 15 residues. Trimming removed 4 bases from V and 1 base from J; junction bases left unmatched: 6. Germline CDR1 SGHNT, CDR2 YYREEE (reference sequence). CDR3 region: CASSARQGRNTEAFF. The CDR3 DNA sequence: TGTGCCAGCAGCGCCCGACAGGGGAGGAACACTGAAGCTTTCTTT.

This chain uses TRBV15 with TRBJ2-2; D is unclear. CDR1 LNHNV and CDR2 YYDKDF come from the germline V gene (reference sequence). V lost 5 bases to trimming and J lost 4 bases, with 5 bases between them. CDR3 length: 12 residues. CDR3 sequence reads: CATSESTGELFF. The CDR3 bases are TGTGCCACCAGCGAATCCACCGGGGAGCTGTTTTTT.

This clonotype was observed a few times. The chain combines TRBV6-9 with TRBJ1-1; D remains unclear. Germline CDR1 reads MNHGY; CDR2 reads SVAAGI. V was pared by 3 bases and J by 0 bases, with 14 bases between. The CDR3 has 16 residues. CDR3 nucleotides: TGTGCCAGCAGTTACGATTGGGAGGATATGAACACTGAAGCTTTCTTT. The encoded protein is CASSYDWEDMNTEAFF.

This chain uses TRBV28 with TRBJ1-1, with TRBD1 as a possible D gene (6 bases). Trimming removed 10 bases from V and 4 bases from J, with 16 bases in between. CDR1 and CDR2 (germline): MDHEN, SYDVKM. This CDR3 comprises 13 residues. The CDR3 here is CATRILGGTEAFF. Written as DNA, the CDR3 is TGTGCCACCAGAATCTTAGGGGGCACTGAAGCTTTCTTT.

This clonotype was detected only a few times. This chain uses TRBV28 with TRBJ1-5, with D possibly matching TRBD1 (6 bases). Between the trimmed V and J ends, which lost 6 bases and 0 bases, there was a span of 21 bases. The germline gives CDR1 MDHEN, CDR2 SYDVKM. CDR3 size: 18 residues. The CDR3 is CASRYRDNFGYSNQPQHF. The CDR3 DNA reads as TGTGCCAGCAGATATCGGGACAATTTTGGTTATAGCAATCAGCCCCAGCATTTT.

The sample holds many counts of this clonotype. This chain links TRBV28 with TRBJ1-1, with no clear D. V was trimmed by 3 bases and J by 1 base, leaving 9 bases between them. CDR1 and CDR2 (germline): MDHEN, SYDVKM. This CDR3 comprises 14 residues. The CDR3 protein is CASSLGSQNTEAFF. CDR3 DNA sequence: TGTGCCAGCAGTTTGGGCAGCCAGAACACTGAAGCTTTCTTT.

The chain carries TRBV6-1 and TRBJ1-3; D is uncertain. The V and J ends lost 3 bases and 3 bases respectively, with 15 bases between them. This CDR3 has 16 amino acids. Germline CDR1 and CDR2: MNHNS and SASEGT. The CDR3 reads CASSDRGGFYGNTIYF. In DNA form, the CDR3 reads TGTGCCAGCAGTGACCGAGGAGGGTTTTATGGAAACACCATATATTTT.

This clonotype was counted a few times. The CDR3 loop reads CASSFKQVNTEAFF. The CDR3 region has the DNA TGTGCCAGCAGCTTTAAACAGGTGAACACTGAAGCTTTCTTT. The genes are TRBV5-4 and TRBJ1-1; a weak D match, TRBD1 (5 bases). Trimming shortened V by 2 bases and J by 0 bases, and 8 bases separated the two germline ends. The CDR3 loop spans 14 amino acids. Germline V gene sequence: CDR1 SGHNT, CDR2 YYREEE (reference sequence).

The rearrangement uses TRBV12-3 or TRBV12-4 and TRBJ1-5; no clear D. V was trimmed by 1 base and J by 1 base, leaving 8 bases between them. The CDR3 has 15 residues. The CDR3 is CASSLGRTSNQPQHF. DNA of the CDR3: TGTGCCAGCAGTTTAGGCAGAACAAGCAATCAGCCCCAGCATTTT.

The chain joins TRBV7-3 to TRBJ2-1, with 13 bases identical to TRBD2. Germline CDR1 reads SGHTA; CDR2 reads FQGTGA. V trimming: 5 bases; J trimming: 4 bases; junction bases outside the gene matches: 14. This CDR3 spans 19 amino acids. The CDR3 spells CASSLVAGTSGKPYNEQFF. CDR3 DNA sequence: TGTGCCAGCAGCCTAGTAGCCGGGACTAGCGGGAAGCCATACAATGAGCAGTTCTTC.